Here is one TCR beta chain with its context. This CDR3 spans 15 amino acids. Germline values: CDR1 SGHVS, CDR2 FNYEAQ. V gave up 1 base and J gave up 6 bases, with 13 bases separating them. This sample stems from a study of blood T cell repertoires in COVID-19. Study in general: Samples taken during acute and convalescent COVID-19 were collected in the United States, Italy and Spain. Sample material is recorded as cDNA or gDNA derived from T cells, B-cell-depleted T cells, or PBMCs.

Per the original data handling: Nucleated cell number was recorded as an estimate derived from reference gene primer amplification. Produced via immunoSEQ multiplex PCR; TCRdb's table is partial and in-frame only. The V and J calls and the clone size are those of that table, but D and trimming were determined from the DNA. The sample shows 120,000 to 150,000 clones, about nine tenths of them seen only once. This rearrangement joins TRBV7-6 to TRBJ1-3; no clear D gene. The specimen was peripheral blood. This receptor was identified in a human donor in a cohort sampled during active COVID-19. The CDR3 nucleotides are TGTGCCAGCAGCTTAGGTCTACGGGAGGAAAACACCATATATTTT. Residues: CASSLGLREENTIYF.